Listed below are T cell receptor beta chains from one sample, sequenced in a study of breast tumors, draining lymph nodes, adjacent tissues. A single record per CDR3 protein comes from TCRdb applying MiXCR to the multiplex PCR reads. This table holds over 130,000 distinct CDR3 sequences, approximately 32% found once. The specimen sequenced was axillary lymph node tissue. These receptors were obtained from a female donor with breast cancer. Some clones in this sample may be carry-over from other donors' samples. Both conserved end residues are part of each CDR3. The D gene is left open where the match is weak. The listing skips clone size in some rows; elsewhere it reads once, few, many or a size class.

d_gene,abundance,j_gene,v_gene,CDR3aa,CDR3nt
-,-,TRBJ1-5,TRBV7-9,CAGSLDRDQPQHF,TGTGCCGGCAGCTTGGATAGAGATCAGCCCCAGCATTTT
-,many,TRBJ1-4,TRBV19,CASSQTGNEKLFF,TGTGCCAGTAGCCAGACAGGCAATGAAAAACTGTTTTTT
-,many,TRBJ2-2,TRBV6-2/TRBV6-3,CASSYGKMFTGELFF,TGTGCCAGCAGTTACGGAAAGATGTTCACCGGGGAGCTGTTTTTT
TRBD1,-,TRBJ1-3,TRBV2,CASSVLDRLISVSGNTIYF,TGTGCCAGCAGTGTATTGGACAGGCTGATTTCCGTCTCTGGAAACACCATATATTTT
-,many,TRBJ1-4,TRBV28,CASSPQGRGDEKLFF,TGTGCCAGCAGTCCCCAAGGAAGGGGGGATGAAAAACTGTTTTTT
-,-,TRBJ1-5,TRBV2,CVSSFDRDSNQPQHF,TGTGTCAGCAGTTTTGACAGAGATAGTAATCAGCCCCAGCATTTT
-,many,TRBJ2-3,TRBV7-9,CASSLTGDSDTQYF,TGTGCCAGCAGCTTAACGGGAGACTCAGATACGCAGTATTTT
TRBD1,many,TRBJ2-2,TRBV7-2,CASTTGQAPSGELFF,TGTGCCAGCACCACCGGACAGGCGCCGTCCGGGGAGCTGTTTTTT
-,many,TRBJ2-1,TRBV6-4,CASSISEQFF,TGTGCCAGCAGCATTAGTGAGCAGTTCTTC
-,-,TRBJ2-3,TRBV7-9,CAGSLGPGAPFTDPQYF,TGTGCCGGCAGCTTGGGCCCAGGGGCTCCATTCACAGATCCGCAGTATTTT
TRBD1,many,TRBJ1-4,TRBV4-3,CASSQEGDRRSNEKLFF,TGCGCCAGCAGCCAAGAAGGGGACAGACGGTCCAATGAAAAACTGTTTTTT
-,many,TRBJ1-4,TRBV7-3,CASSTQGGEKLFF,TGTGCCAGCAGCACCCAGGGTGGCGAAAAACTGTTTTTT
TRBD1,-,TRBJ2-5,TRBV6-1,CASSGSGTGKETQYF,TGTGCCAGCAGTGGCTCCGGGACAGGGAAAGAGACCCAGTACTTC
-,-,TRBJ1-2,TRBV6-6,CASNRVQGVNYGYTF,TGTGCCAGCAATCGCGTACAGGGAGTCAACTATGGCTACACCTTC
-,many,TRBJ2-5,TRBV20-1,CSYHRSETQYF,TGCAGTTACCACCGAAGTGAGACCCAGTACTTC
-,-,TRBJ2-3,TRBV20-1,CSALSQGGSDTDTQYF,TGCAGTGCACTCTCACAGGGGGGGTCCGACACAGATACGCAGTATTTT
-,many,TRBJ2-3,TRBV7-9,CASSIADSNIDTQYF,TGTGCCAGCAGCATCGCGGACAGTAACATAGATACGCAGTATTTT
TRBD2,many,TRBJ2-5,TRBV14,CASSPGLGRGQYF,TGTGCCAGCAGCCCAGGACTAGGCCGGGGCCAGTACTTC
TRBD1,many,TRBJ1-4,TRBV12-3/TRBV12-4,CASMGRGRSEKLFF,TGTGCCAGCATGGGCAGGGGGCGTTCTGAAAAACTGTTTTTT
TRBD1,-,TRBJ2-1,TRBV3-1,CASSLKFGTGGLRDNEQFF,TGTGCCAGCAGCCTAAAGTTTGGGACAGGGGGATTGAGGGACAATGAGCAGTTCTTC
TRBD2,-,TRBJ2-3,TRBV18,CASSPPYGGGTSTDTQYF,TGTGCCAGCTCACCACCTTATGGGGGGGGAACTAGCACAGATACGCAGTATTTT
-,few,TRBJ1-5,TRBV27,CASSNREGYNQPQHF,TGTGCCAGCAGTAACCGCGAGGGTTACAATCAGCCCCAGCATTTT
-,few,TRBJ2-6,TRBV6-1,CASKWEAGADVLTF,TGTGCCAGCAAGTGGGAGGCAGGGGCCGACGTCCTGACTTTC
-,many,TRBJ2-2,TRBV6-4,CASRPELGVGELFF,TGTGCCAGCAGACCCGAACTAGGGGTCGGGGAGCTGTTTTTT
TRBD1,many,TRBJ2-5,TRBV9,CASSVEQGGETQSF,TGTGCCAGCAGCGTAGAACAGGGGGGAGAGACCCAGTCCTTC
TRBD1,many,TRBJ2-3,TRBV12-3/TRBV12-4,CASTSTGTGIDTQYF,TGTGCCAGCACAAGCACCGGGACAGGGATAGATACGCAGTATTTT